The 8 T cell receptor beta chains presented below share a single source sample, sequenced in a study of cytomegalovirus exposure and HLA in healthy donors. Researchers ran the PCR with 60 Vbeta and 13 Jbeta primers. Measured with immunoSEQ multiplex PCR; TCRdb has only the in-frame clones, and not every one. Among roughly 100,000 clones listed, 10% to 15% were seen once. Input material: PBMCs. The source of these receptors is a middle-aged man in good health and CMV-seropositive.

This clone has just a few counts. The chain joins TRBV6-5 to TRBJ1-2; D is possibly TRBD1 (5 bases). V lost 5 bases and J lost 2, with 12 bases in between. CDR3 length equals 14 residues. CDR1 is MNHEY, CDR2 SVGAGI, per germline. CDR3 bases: TGTGCCAGCAGTCGTGACAGTTACAACTATGGCTACACCTTC. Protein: CASSRDSYNYGYTF.

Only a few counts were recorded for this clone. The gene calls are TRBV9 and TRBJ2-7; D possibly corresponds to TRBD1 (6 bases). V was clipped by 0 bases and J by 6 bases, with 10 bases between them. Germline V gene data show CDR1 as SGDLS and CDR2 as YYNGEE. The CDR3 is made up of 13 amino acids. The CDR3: CASSVAGVGEQYF. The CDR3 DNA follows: TGTGCCAGCAGCGTAGCAGGGGTGGGCGAGCAGTACTTC.

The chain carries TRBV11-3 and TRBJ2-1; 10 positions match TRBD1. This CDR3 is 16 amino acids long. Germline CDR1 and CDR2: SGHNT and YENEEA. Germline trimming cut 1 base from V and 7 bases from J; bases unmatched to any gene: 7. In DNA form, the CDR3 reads TGTGCCAGCAGCTTAGGTCCTCCGGGACAGGGGAATGAGCAGTTCTTC. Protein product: CASSLGPPGQGNEQFF.

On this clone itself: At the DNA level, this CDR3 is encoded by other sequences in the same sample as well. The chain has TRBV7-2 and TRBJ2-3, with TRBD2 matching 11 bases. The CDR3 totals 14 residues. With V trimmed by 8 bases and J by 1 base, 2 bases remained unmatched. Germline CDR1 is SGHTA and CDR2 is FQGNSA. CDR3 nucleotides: TGTGCCAGCGGGACTAGCGGCGGCACAGATACGCAGTATTTT. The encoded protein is CASGTSGGTDTQYF.

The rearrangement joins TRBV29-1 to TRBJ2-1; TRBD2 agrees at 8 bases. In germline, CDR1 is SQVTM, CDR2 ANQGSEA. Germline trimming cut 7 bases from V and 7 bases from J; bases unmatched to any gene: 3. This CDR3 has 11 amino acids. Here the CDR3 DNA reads TGCAGCGGGACTAGCAGTAATGAGCAGTTCTTC. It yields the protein CSGTSSNEQFF.

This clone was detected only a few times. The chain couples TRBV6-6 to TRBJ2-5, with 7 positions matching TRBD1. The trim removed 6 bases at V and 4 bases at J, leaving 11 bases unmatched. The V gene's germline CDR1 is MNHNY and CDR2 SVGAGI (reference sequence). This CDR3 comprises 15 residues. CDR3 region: CASSWGTARRETQYF. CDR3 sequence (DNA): TGTGCCAGCAGCTGGGGGACAGCCCGGCGAGAGACCCAGTACTTC.

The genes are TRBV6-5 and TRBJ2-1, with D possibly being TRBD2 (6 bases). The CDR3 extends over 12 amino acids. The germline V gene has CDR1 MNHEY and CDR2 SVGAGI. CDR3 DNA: TGTGGGGCTGGCGGGGCCTACAATGAGCAGTTCTTC. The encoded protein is CGAGGAYNEQFF.

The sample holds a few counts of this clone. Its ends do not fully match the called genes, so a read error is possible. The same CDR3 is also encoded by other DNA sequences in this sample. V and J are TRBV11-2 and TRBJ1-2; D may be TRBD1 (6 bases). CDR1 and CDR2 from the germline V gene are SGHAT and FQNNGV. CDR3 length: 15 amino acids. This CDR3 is CASSLGGTPKYGYTF. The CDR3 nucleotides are TGTGCCAGCAGCTTAGGGGGGACACCTAAATATGGGTACACCTTC.